This T cell receptor beta chain originates from a study of T-cell memory formation after mild COVID-19. Across the study: Among the donors, TCR clusters were largely specific to each donor.

This clonotype came up many times. J gave up 3 bases and V 6 bases, and 14 bases lay outside the gene matches. The CDR3 runs to 17 residues. From germline, CDR1 is ENHRY and CDR2 SYGVKD. TCRdb passed the 5' RACE reads through MiXCR, listing each CDR3 protein once. The sample has 100,000 or so distinct CDR3 sequences, 11% seen once. The rearrangement joins TRBV10-3 to TRBJ2-3; 8 bases match TRBD2. This clonotype was obtained from a man aged 18 to 29 who had mild COVID-19 (a few samples of this study predate the infection). Cell type and time point are not known. Sequenced material: PBMCs or a T cell subset sorted from them (not recorded which). The CDR3 nucleotides are TGTGCCATCAGCCCAGTAGGTACAGCGGGGGATACAGATACGCAGTATTTT. It translates to CAISPVGTAGDTDTQYF.